Below, one TCR beta chain is given with its context. The source of the sample is a study of cytomegalovirus exposure and HLA in healthy donors. Overall study: An early data release held tens of millions of unique TCRs from HLA-typed donors.

Germline lookup yields CDR1 SGHRS and CDR2 YFSETQ. The CDR3 totals 13 residues. V gave up 0 bases and J gave up 1 base, with 4 bases separating them. Use of 60 Vbeta and 13 Jbeta primers characterized the PCR. Generated by immunoSEQ multiplex PCR, the TCRdb table keeps only in-frame clones and is missing some. The repertoire holds about 140,000 clones, with roughly four fifths as singletons. The V gene is TRBV5-1, the J gene TRBJ1-2; D is ambiguous. This sequence was found in a man between 18 and 29 years old in good health and CMV-seropositive. Sample: PBMCs. The CDR3 region is CASSLGDNYGYTF. CDR3 nucleotide sequence: TGCGCCAGCAGCTTGGGAGATAACTATGGCTACACCTTC.